The T cell receptor beta chain described here comes from a study of CD8 T cells in Susac syndrome. The RNA, 0.5 to 1 ug, was put through reverse transcription using random hexamers. Across 54 Vbeta and 13 Jbeta, immunoSEQ multiplex PCR amplified TCR beta CDR3. TCRdb ran MiXCR on the immunoSEQ multiplex PCR reads and lists one entry per CDR3 protein. The table shows roughly 190,000 distinct CDR3 sequences, with 90% to 95% occurring only once. The TEMRA cells underwent FACS enrichment, while the CD8+ and CD4+ T cells underwent negative isolation. Germline CDR1 LNHNV, CDR2 YYDKDF (reference sequence). This CDR3 comprises 13 residues. Trimming pared 0 bases from V and 9 bases from J, leaving 11 bases between.

Sequenced input: CD4+ T cells from PBMCs. This sequence joins TRBV15 and TRBJ2-5, with D perhaps matching TRBD2 (5 bases). The sequence was collected from a human donor in good health. CDR3 residues: CATSRDPTAAQYF. The DNA for the CDR3 is TGTGCCACCAGCAGAGACCCTACAGCGGCCCAGTACTTC.